This T cell receptor beta chain originates from a study of blood T cell repertoires in COVID-19. For the study at large: Specimens from acute and convalescent COVID-19 originated in the United States, Italy and Spain. In each case, the material was cDNA or gDNA derived from T cells, B-cell-depleted T cells, or PBMCs.

Trimming removed 1 base at V and 0 bases at J, with 6 bases between. This CDR3 region has 14 residues. CDR1 and CDR2 from the germline V gene are LGHDT and YNNKEL (reference sequence). In the original analysis: How many nucleated cells were present was estimated from reference gene primer amplification. The repertoire was sequenced with immunoSEQ multiplex PCR; TCRdb's copy has only in-frame clones and lacks some. V and J calls and clone size are those listed in that table; D and trimming were worked out from the DNA. The data contain some 130,000 clones, less than 90% of them seen just once; the ten biggest clones take up approximately 1.8%.

This TCR was sampled from a man between 65 and 85 years old with acute or convalescent COVID-19. The source material was peripheral blood. This sequence joins TRBV3-1 (or the pseudogene TRBV3-2) and TRBJ1-1; D is uncertain. The CDR3 loop is CASSQGSLNTEAFF. DNA for the CDR3: TGTGCCAGCAGCCAAGGGAGCCTGAACACTGAAGCTTTCTTT.